The 19 T cell receptor beta chains below were found in one sample sequenced in a study of blood T cell repertoires in COVID-19. Some clones are missing from TCRdb's copy, which holds only in-frame ones; the method was immunoSEQ multiplex PCR. Among 130,000 to 150,000 clones listed, around 85% were seen once. Sequencing input: peripheral blood. The receptors stem from a woman between 55 and 75 years old with COVID-19, enrolled during active disease.

This chain connects TRBV24-1 to TRBJ1-1, with D maybe TRBD1 (6 bases). Germline V gene sequence: CDR1 KGHDR, CDR2 SFDVKD. The CDR3 sequence is 16 residues long. The V end was cut by 3 bases, the J end by 0 bases, with 13 bases between. As DNA, the CDR3 is TGTGCCACCAGTGATGGAAGGACAGCACTGAACACTGAAGCTTTCTTT. It is translated as CATSDGRTALNTEAFF.

The genes are TRBV20-1 and TRBJ1-1, with D possibly matching TRBD1 (5 bases). The CDR3 length is 15 residues. With 3 bases removed from V and 1 base from J, the gap between germline ends came to 15 bases. Germline lookup yields CDR1 DFQATT and CDR2 SNEGSKA (reference sequence). In nucleotides, the CDR3 is TGCAGTGCTAGTGTTCCAGGGTGGGGGAACACTGAAGCTTTCTTT. The encoded protein is CSASVPGWGNTEAFF.

J is TRBJ1-1 and V is TRBV5-1; 11 bases map to TRBD1. The V and J ends lost 5 bases and 7 bases, in that order; junction bases with no gene match: 7. The CDR3 totals 14 residues. Germline V gene sequence: CDR1 SGHRS, CDR2 YFSETQ. The CDR3 sequence is CASRWTGGRIEAFF. The CDR3 DNA reads TGCGCCAGCAGATGGACAGGGGGCCGCATTGAAGCTTTCTTT.

The rearrangement joins TRBV18 to TRBJ2-2, with TRBD2 matching over 7 bases. The V and J ends lost 5 bases and 0 bases, in that order; junction bases with no gene match: 9. CDR3 size: 17 residues. Germline loops: CDR1 KGHSH, CDR2 LQKENI. The CDR3 here is CASSSLGRTANTGELFF. CDR3 DNA: TGTGCCAGCTCATCCCTCGGGAGGACCGCGAACACCGGGGAGCTGTTTTTT.

V usage is TRBV18 and J usage is TRBJ2-5; 7 bases are shared with TRBD2. CDR3 length: 13 residues. The germline V gene has CDR1 KGHSH and CDR2 LQKENI. V lost 3 bases and J lost 5; bases outside the gene matches: 3. As DNA, the CDR3 is TGTGCCAGCTCACCCGGGGGGTTGGAGACCCAGTACTTC. Protein sequence: CASSPGGLETQYF.

V gene TRBV28 combines with J gene TRBJ2-1; possibly TRBD2 for D (5 bases). This CDR3 is built from 14 residues. Between the trimmed V and J ends, which lost 2 bases and 7 bases, there was a span of 12 bases. Germline V CDR1 and CDR2: MDHEN, SYDVKM. CDR3 in amino acids: CASSLAGVSNEQFF. CDR3 DNA: TGTGCCAGCAGTTTAGCGGGCGTCTCGAATGAGCAGTTCTTC.

The gene calls are TRBV5-1 and TRBJ1-3; TRBD1 matches 8 bases. The V segment lost 4 bases and the J segment 0 bases; nucleotides outside the gene matches: 6. The CDR3 extends over 16 amino acids. CDR1 and CDR2 (germline): SGHRS, YFSETQ. The CDR3 loop reads CASSPGQGNSGNTIYF. Written as DNA, the CDR3 is TGCGCCAGCAGCCCTGGACAGGGAAACTCTGGAAACACCATATATTTT.

V usage is TRBV2 and J usage is TRBJ1-1, with 7 bases matching TRBD1. CDR3 length: 14 amino acids. Germline CDR1 is SNHLY and CDR2 is FYNNEI. Unmatched junction bases numbered 8, after V lost 6 bases and J lost 4 bases. The CDR3 bases are TGTGCCAGCAGGGGACAGCAGTTGCCCACTGAAGCTTTCTTT. Amino acid sequence: CASRGQQLPTEAFF.

The V and J genes are TRBV5-3 and TRBJ1-1; 8 bases match TRBD1. TRBV5-3 falls under the ORF class, with uncertain function. The V and J ends lost 3 bases and 11 bases, in that order; junction bases with no gene match: 9. There are 13 residues in the CDR3. CDR3 protein: CARSYRTGRLAFF. In DNA, the CDR3 is TGTGCCAGAAGCTACAGGACAGGGCGGTTGGCTTTCTTT.

The V call is TRBV18, the J call TRBJ1-4; 8 bases fit TRBD1. Per the germline V gene, CDR1 is KGHSH and CDR2 is LQKENI. The CDR3 covers 16 residues. The ends lost 2 bases at V and 2 bases at J; junction bases unmatched: 4. CDR3 residues: CASSPWTGSTNEKLFF. CDR3 nucleotide sequence: TGTGCCAGCTCACCATGGACAGGGTCTACTAATGAAAAACTGTTTTTT.

This chain joins TRBV4-1 and TRBJ2-7, with 11 bases aligning to TRBD1. Losses at the gene ends were 4 bases for V and 2 bases for J; bases not matched to a gene: 10. The CDR3 contains 17 residues. Looked up from germline, CDR1 is MGHRA and CDR2 is YSYEKL. The CDR3 DNA sequence: TGCGCCAGCAGCCGATCCCGGGACAGGGGGACCGCCTACGAGCAGTACTTC. It is translated as CASSRSRDRGTAYEQYF.

This CDR3 is CARSGCRAGAGGYTF. The CDR3 DNA reads as TGTGCCAGAAGCGGCTGCCGGGCAGGGGCGGGTGGCTACACCTTC. The genes are TRBV5-3 and TRBJ1-2, with a tentative D call TRBD1 (6 bases). TRBV5-3 is annotated as an ORF whose role is uncertain. The V end was cut by 4 bases, the J end by 7 bases, with 20 bases between. CDR3 length: 15 residues.

This clone was seen once. V gene TRBV3-1 (or the pseudogene TRBV3-2) combines with J gene TRBJ2-7; D not certain. V was shortened by 1 base and J by 2 bases, with 9 bases between the two germline ends. Germline V gene sequence: CDR1 LGHDT, CDR2 YNNKEL (reference sequence). The CDR3 is made up of 14 amino acids. The CDR3 sequence is CASSQVSSTYEQYF. The CDR3 nucleotides read TGTGCCAGCAGCCAAGTGTCCAGTACCTACGAGCAGTACTTC.

The chain has TRBV5-1 and TRBJ2-2; no reliable D call. The V end lost 1 base, the J end lost 3 bases, and 13 bases lay between the germline ends. The V gene's germline CDR1 is SGHRS and CDR2 YFSETQ. This CDR3 comprises 16 residues. This CDR3 is CASSLRQTLYTGELFF. Here the CDR3 DNA reads TGCGCCAGCAGCTTGCGCCAGACTCTGTACACCGGGGAGCTGTTTTTT. The full variable domain, with the rest looked up from reference TRBV5-1 and TRBJ2-2, is KAGVTQTPRYLIKTRGQQVTLSCSPISGHRSVSWYQQTPGQGLQFLFEYFSETQRNKGNFPGRFSGRQFSNSRSEMNVSTLELGDSALYLCASSLRQTLYTGELFFGEGSRLTVL.

The chain uses TRBV5-6 and TRBJ2-7; D unclear. Looked up from germline, CDR1 is SGHDT and CDR2 is YYEEEE. Trimming pared 1 base from V and 6 bases from J, leaving 11 bases between. The CDR3 is made up of 13 amino acids. The CDR3 DNA reads TGTGCCAGCAGCTTGCCCACCGGTGCCGAGCAGTACTTC. It specifies CASSLPTGAEQYF. Based on the CDR3 plus reference TRBV5-6 and TRBJ2-7, the full variable domain is DAGVTQSPTHLIKTRGQQVTLRCSPKSGHDTVSWYQQALGQGPQFIFQYYEEEERQRGNFPDRFSGHQFPNYSSELNVNALLLGDSALYLCASSLPTGAEQYFGPGTRLTVT.

The V gene is TRBV11-2, the J gene TRBJ2-2; 11 positions agree with TRBD2. Germline lookup yields CDR1 SGHAT and CDR2 FQNNGV. This CDR3 region has 16 residues. Losses at the gene ends were 3 bases for V and 2 bases for J; bases not matched to a gene: 2. Here the CDR3 reads CASSFTSGGNTGELFF. The CDR3 bases are TGTGCCAGCAGCTTTACTAGCGGGGGTAACACCGGGGAGCTGTTTTTT.

V and J are TRBV6-2 or TRBV6-3 and TRBJ2-5; 10 nucleotides agree with TRBD2. With V trimmed by 3 bases and J by 3 bases, 4 bases remained unmatched. The CDR3 loop spans 15 amino acids. Germline loops: CDR1 MNHEY, CDR2 SVGEGT. The CDR3 region is CASSYTGLAEETQYF. The CDR3 DNA reads TGTGCCAGCAGTTATACTGGACTAGCGGAAGAGACCCAGTACTTC.

The rearrangement joins TRBV4-1 to TRBJ1-4; the D is unclear. Trimming stripped 1 base from V and 0 bases from J, with 12 bases between. CDR3 length: 17 residues. Germline V gene lookup returns CDR1 MGHRA and CDR2 YSYEKL. The CDR3 loop reads CASSQGEGGATNEKLFF. DNA of the CDR3: TGCGCCAGCAGCCAAGGTGAGGGTGGAGCAACTAATGAAAAACTGTTTTTT.

The genes are TRBV7-3 and TRBJ2-2; 7 positions match TRBD2. V shed 11 bases and J 6 bases; nucleotides not matched to a gene: 9. The germline CDR1 and CDR2 sequences are SGHTA and FQGTGA. CDR3 length: 13 residues. The CDR3 DNA follows: TGTGCCTCCCACGCGGCGGGGGCCGGGGAGCTGTTTTTT. This encodes CASHAAGAGELFF. The whole variable domain, remainder taken from reference TRBV7-3 and TRBJ2-2, is GAGVSQTPSNKVTEKGKYVELRCDPISGHTALYWYRQSLGQGPEFLIYFQGTGAADDSGLPNDRFFAVRPEGSVSTLKIQRTERGDSAVYLCASHAAGAGELFFGEGSRLTVL.